The TCR beta chain under discussion was sequenced for a study of blood T cell repertoires in COVID-19. Study overall: There were acute and convalescent COVID-19 samples, and they came from the United States, Italy and Spain.

V shed 6 bases, J shed 4 bases, and the junction held 10 bases outside the gene matches. Germline CDR1 reads LNHDA; CDR2 reads SQIVND (reference sequence). The CDR3 covers 15 residues. As processed by the authors: From reference gene primer amplification, estimates of nucleated cell counts were derived. This table comes from immunoSEQ multiplex PCR, and its TCRdb copy is limited to in-frame clones, with some not included. V and J calls and clone size come straight from that table; D and trimming were deduced from the DNA. This sample carries about 390,000 clones, around 87% of them seen once, and the ten largest clones take 2.3%.

The sequenced sample was peripheral blood. The genes are TRBV19 and TRBJ1-2; TRBD1 agrees at 8 bases. The TCR originated in a woman in her sixties or seventies with COVID-19, enrolled during active disease. The CDR3 sequence is CASSPARDRFYGYTF. In DNA, the CDR3 is TGTGCCAGTAGCCCCGCCCGGGACAGGTTCTATGGCTACACCTTC. Full variable domain (outside the CDR3, taken from reference TRBV19 and TRBJ1-2): DGGITQSPKYLFRKEGQNVTLSCEQNLNHDAMYWYRQDPGQGLRLIYYSQIVNDFQKGDIAEGYSVSREKKESFPLTVTSAQKNPTAFYLCASSPARDRFYGYTFGSGTRLTVV.